Listed below are T cell receptor beta chains from one sample, sequenced in a study of shared T cell receptors in the human thymus. The table came from immunoSEQ multiplex PCR; TCRdb's copy has only in-frame clones and leaves some out. The sample lists 55,000 to 75,000 clones, around 96% occurring once. The sample was thymocytes. These receptors were taken from a human donor. Each CDR3 is given with its conserved first and last residue. A D gene is named only where the DNA matches it firmly. A row's size may be missing; if present it is once, few, many or a size class.

-,TRBD1,TRBV7-6,TRBJ1-6,CASSKTGVNSPLHF,TGTGCCAGCAGCAAGACAGGGGTAAATTCACCCCTCCACTTT
-,TRBD2,TRBV4-3,TRBJ2-1,CASSYQALAGVTEQFF,TGCGCCAGCAGCTACCAGGCCCTAGCGGGGGTGACTGAGCAGTTCTTC
-,-,TRBV14,TRBJ2-3,CASSQVGYGQYF,TGTGCCAGCAGCCAAGTAGGGTATGGGCAGTATTTT
-,TRBD1,TRBV27,TRBJ2-7,CASSLVRGLDYEQYF,TGTGCCAGCAGTTTGGTTAGGGGGCTGGACTACGAGCAGTACTTC
once,TRBD1,TRBV27,TRBJ1-2,CASTIHKPGQGNYGYTF,TGTGCCAGCACCATCCATAAACCGGGACAGGGTAACTATGGCTACACCTTC
-,-,TRBV1,TRBJ1-3,CTSSQDRPGNTIYF,TGCACCAGCAGCCAAGATCGACCGGGAAACACCATATATTTT
-,-,TRBV4-3,TRBJ2-2,CASSQVGELFF,TGCGCCAGCAGCCAAGTCGGGGAGCTGTTTTTT
-,-,TRBV19,TRBJ2-7,CASRGTPYEQYF,TGTGCCAGTAGAGGGACGCCGTACGAGCAGTACTTC
few,TRBD1,TRBV6-4,TRBJ1-1,CASRRTGGLVTEAFF,TGTGCCAGCAGAAGGACAGGGGGACTGGTCACTGAAGCTTTCTTT
-,-,TRBV4-1,TRBJ1-2,CASSQEKARNGYTF,TGCGCCAGCAGCCAAGAAAAGGCACGGAATGGCTACACCTTC
-,-,TRBV6-5,TRBJ1-2,CASSYSGRAGYGYTF,TGTGCCAGCAGTTACTCAGGGAGGGCCGGGTATGGCTACACCTTC
-,-,TRBV27,TRBJ2-5,CASRTLGTQYF,TGTGCCAGCAGGACCCTGGGGACCCAGTACTTC
-,TRBD2,TRBV5-5,TRBJ2-1,CASRLTASGGADEQFF,TGTGCCAGCAGACTTACTGCTAGCGGGGGGGCGGATGAGCAGTTCTTC
-,-,TRBV29-1,TRBJ2-1,CSVVGGGYSYNEQFF,TGCAGCGTTGTGGGTGGAGGATACTCCTACAATGAGCAGTTCTTC
-,TRBD2,TRBV4-3,TRBJ2-3,CASSLRGTPDTQYF,TGCGCCAGCAGCCTGCGGGGGACCCCAGATACGCAGTATTTT
-,-,TRBV7-9,TRBJ1-4,CASSLGTAYEKLFF,TGTGCCAGCAGCCTCGGGACGGCTTATGAAAAACTGTTTTTT
once,-,TRBV4-3,TRBJ2-7,CASSQISDSLFEQYF,TGCGCCAGCAGCCAAATTTCCGACTCGTTATTCGAGCAGTACTTC
-,TRBD2,TRBV7-6,TRBJ2-5,CASSLVRLAGGVEQETQYF,TGTGCCAGCAGCTTAGTTCGACTAGCGGGGGGGGTAGAGCAAGAGACCCAGTACTTC
once,-,TRBV28,TRBJ1-6,CASSFYHAQDSPLHF,TGTGCCAGCAGTTTCTATCATGCACAGGATTCACCCCTCCACTTT
-,-,TRBV7-9,TRBJ1-4,CASSLGFGLGGPGEKLFF,TGTGCCAGCAGCTTAGGTTTTGGTCTGGGGGGCCCGGGTGAAAAACTGTTTTTT
-,-,TRBV29-1,TRBJ2-2,CSADTPNTGELFF,TGCAGCGCCGATACTCCGAACACCGGGGAGCTGTTTTTT
-,TRBD1,TRBV7-3,TRBJ1-1,CARSGQEPIPFF,TGTGCCAGGTCTGGACAGGAGCCGATACCTTTCTTT
-,-,TRBV11-3,TRBJ2-7,CASSAPYEQYF,TGTGCCAGCAGCGCCCCTTACGAGCAGTACTTC
-,TRBD2,TRBV25-1,TRBJ2-1,CASTGTSGGPSSYNEQFF,TGTGCCAGCACCGGGACTAGCGGGGGGCCGAGCTCCTACAATGAGCAGTTCTTC
-,-,TRBV29-1,TRBJ1-1,CSVGDRGPLNTEAFF,TGCAGCGTTGGGGACCGGGGCCCTCTGAACACTGAAGCTTTCTTT
-,-,TRBV10-3,TRBJ1-2,CAISRRLPSGGYTF,TGTGCCATCAGTCGACGGTTGCCGTCAGGAGGCTACACCTTC